This T cell receptor (beta chain) was recovered during a study of cytomegalovirus exposure and HLA in healthy donors. Across the study: Assignment to the Caucasian-associated ancestry cluster applied to approximately 80% of the approximately 400 genotyped donors.

60 Vbeta and 13 Jbeta primers were used in PCR. Produced via immunoSEQ multiplex PCR; TCRdb's table is partial and in-frame only. This sample has approximately 59,000 clones, with around 62% found just once. Germline loops: CDR1 MNHNS, CDR2 SASEGT. The CDR3 extends over 16 amino acids. Germline trimming cut 1 base from V and 4 bases from J; bases unmatched to any gene: 8. The study's findings and limits: Many donors shared some public TCRs, even though most TCR sequences were rare. According to the study, roughly 160 TCR beta chains were cytomegalovirus-associated.

With regard to this clone: Antigen: not known.

The J gene is TRBJ1-2, the V gene TRBV6-1; 8 bases agree with TRBD1. Sequencing was performed on PBMCs. This TCR derives from a man in his forties in good health and CMV-seropositive. The CDR3 bases are TGTGCCAGCAGTGAAGAGGCCCAGGGGGCGATCTATGGCTACACCTTC. Residues: CASSEEAQGAIYGYTF.